This TCR beta chain was recorded in a study of blood T cell repertoires in COVID-19. Turning to the study itself: From the United States, Italy and Spain came samples of acute and convalescent COVID-19. T cells, B-cell-depleted T cells, or PBMCs provided the cDNA or gDNA that served as material.

This CDR3 has 13 amino acids. Trimming removed 2 bases at V and 3 bases at J, with 8 bases between. Germline V gives CDR1 SGHTA, CDR2 FQGNSA. Authors' processing steps: Cell counts per sample came from amplifying reference gene primers. Assay used: immunoSEQ multiplex PCR; TCRdb lists only in-frame clones, some missing. From that table come the V and J calls and clone size; the DNA was used to work out D and trimming. The sample gives 120,000 or so clones, 80% of which show up once; more than 20% is in the top ten. The rearrangement joins TRBV7-2 to TRBJ2-7, with D tentatively TRBD2 (5 bases). The sample taken for sequencing was peripheral blood. The TCR was taken from a human donor in a cohort sampled during active COVID-19. The CDR3 region has the DNA TGTGCCAGCAGCTTACCGGGATACTACGAGCAGTACTTC. Translation: CASSLPGYYEQYF.